This T cell receptor (beta chain) appears in the sequencing data of a study of spatial heterogeneity in lung cancer. Across the study: Each time, sequencing found more beta-chain sequences than alpha-chain sequences. Combinations of a unique TCR and a UMI were tallied in raw reads, and on average each appeared more than ten times.

This clonotype showed up just once. This beta chain was picked up by a library intended for alpha chains and is off target, so its count carries little meaning. Trimming pared 1 base from V and 15 bases from J, leaving 10 bases between. Germline loops: CDR1 LGHDT, CDR2 YNNKEL (reference sequence). The CDR3 contains 11 residues. TCRdb re-analysed the 5' RACE reads in MiXCR, keeping a single row per CDR3 protein. The table records roughly 1,100 distinct CDR3 sequences, 6.5% to 8% of them present only once. Time point specified: sample taken at primary tumor resection. Whole RNA, which was extracted from tumor, nontumor lung tissue or frozen PBMC, was sequenced without any cell sorting. Samples were donated by 72 untreated early-stage non-small cell lung cancer patients.

The receptor was isolated from a male donor with early-stage non-small cell lung cancer. Here the sequenced sample was normal lung tissue next to the tumor, taken at surgery. This chain links TRBV3-1 with TRBJ2-1; D is unresolved. The CDR3 DNA sequence: TGTGCCAGCAGCCAAGTCGAGCAAACGTTCTTC. It yields the protein CASSQVEQTFF.